The 24 T cell receptor beta chains below all came from one sample that was sequenced in a study of CD8+ T cells in alopecia areata. In each case, RNA was isolated and then reverse transcribed into cDNA as the sequencing template. Method: immunoSEQ multiplex PCR; TCRdb's copy keeps in-frame clones and lacks some. The repertoire has about 140,000 clones, roughly 46% of them found once; the top ten carry 0.8% to 1%. The sample in question was CD4+ T cells sorted from blood, obtained at week 0. Receptors were obtained from a human donor with alopecia areata.

This clone has a count of ten or more. The CDR3 reads CASSRSGQGKAGYGYTF. Written as DNA, the CDR3 is TGTGCCAGCTCACGATCCGGACAGGGAAAGGCCGGCTATGGCTACACCTTC. V usage is TRBV18 and J usage is TRBJ1-2, with TRBD1 matching over 8 bases. This CDR3 region has 17 residues. CDR1 is KGHSH, CDR2 LQKENI, per germline. The ends lost 4 bases at V and 4 bases at J; junction bases unmatched: 14.

This clone was recorded once. The chain couples TRBV27 to TRBJ2-1, with no clear D. This CDR3 is 12 amino acids long. The germline gives CDR1 MNHEY, CDR2 SMNVEV (reference sequence). Trimming shortened V by 1 base and J by 6 bases, and 4 bases separated the two germline ends. CDR3 region: CASSLWGNEQFF. Written as DNA, the CDR3 is TGTGCCAGCAGTTTATGGGGCAATGAGCAGTTCTTC.

The chain recombines TRBV29-1 with TRBJ2-2; 10 bases are a match to TRBD1. The V gene end was trimmed by 7 bases and the J gene end by 3 bases; junction bases not matched to a gene: 2. The CDR3 sequence is 13 residues long. Germline CDR1 and CDR2: SQVTM and ANQGSEA. CDR3 DNA: TGCAGCGGTGACAGGGGGCACACCGGGGAGCTGTTTTTT. It is translated as CSGDRGHTGELFF.

The chain has TRBV30 and TRBJ1-2; no clear D. The germline gives CDR1 GTSNPN, CDR2 SVGIG (reference sequence). V was shortened by 5 bases and J by 4 bases, with 8 bases between the two germline ends. This CDR3 is built from 11 residues. CDR3 bases: TGTGCCTGGGAAAACAGCTATGGCTACACCTTC. Protein product: CAWENSYGYTF.

The V gene is TRBV7-2, the J gene TRBJ2-1; tentatively, D is TRBD1 (6 bases). CDR3 size: 14 residues. V was trimmed by 4 bases and J by 6 bases, leaving 13 bases between them. CDR1 and CDR2 (germline): SGHTA, FQGNSA. The CDR3, as DNA: TGTGCCAGCAGCTCTTCGAGGGGGACCAATGAGCAGTTCTTC. It specifies CASSSSRGTNEQFF.

The V call is TRBV29-1, the J call TRBJ1-3; D not certain. The CDR3 has 12 amino acids. V was cut by 4 bases and J by 3 bases, with 7 bases left in between. CDR1 and CDR2 from the germline V gene are SQVTM and ANQGSEA. In DNA, the CDR3 is TGCAGCGTTGCGGGTAATGGAAACACCATATATTTT. It yields the protein CSVAGNGNTIYF.

The chain has TRBV11-2 and TRBJ2-7; D is unclear. CDR3 length equals 13 residues. CDR1 is SGHAT, CDR2 FQNNGV, per germline. V was pared by 3 bases and J by 3 bases, with 9 bases between. In DNA form, the CDR3 reads TGTGCCAGCAGCTTCACTTTCCTCTACGAGCAGTACTTC. Its translation is CASSFTFLYEQYF.

V is TRBV30 and J is TRBJ1-5, with D unresolved. The CDR3 covers 12 residues. Trimming cost V 0 bases and J 7 bases, with 7 bases left between them. Germline V gene lookup returns CDR1 GTSNPN and CDR2 SVGIG (reference sequence). CDR3 region: CAWSVNRQPQHF. CDR3 DNA: TGTGCCTGGAGTGTAAACAGACAGCCCCAGCATTTT.

V gene TRBV4-1 combines with J gene TRBJ1-2; no clear D. Germline CDR1 reads MGHRA; CDR2 reads YSYEKL. This CDR3 contains 14 residues. Trimming removed 0 bases from V and 0 bases from J, with 5 bases in between. CDR3 sequence reads: CASSQETTNYGYTF. In nucleotides, the CDR3 is TGCGCCAGCAGCCAAGAGACAACTAACTATGGCTACACCTTC.

This clone was seen only a few times. CDR3 sequence reads: CSETSYSSYEQYF. CDR3 in DNA: TGCTCAGAAACTTCGTACAGCTCCTACGAGCAGTACTTC. The J gene is TRBJ2-5, the V gene TRBV29-1; the D is unclear. The J call may be in error: the DNA end matches TRBJ2-7 better. From germline, CDR1 is SQVTM and CDR2 ANQGSEA. CDR3 length equals 13 residues.

At least ten counts were recorded for this clone. This rearrangement joins TRBV7-9 to TRBJ2-7, with TRBD2 matching over 8 bases. Germline trimming cut 5 bases from V and 4 bases from J; bases unmatched to any gene: 13. Germline CDR1 SEHNR, CDR2 FQNEAQ (reference sequence). This CDR3 comprises 16 residues. The CDR3 is CASSPTGKRESYEQYF. The CDR3 nucleotides read TGTGCCAGCAGCCCCACGGGCAAGCGGGAGTCGTACGAGCAGTACTTC. The full variable domain, in which reference TRBV7-9 and TRBJ2-7 provide the parts outside the CDR3, is DTGVSQNPRHKITKRGQNVTFRCDPISEHNRLYWYRQTLGQGPEFLTYFQNEAQLEKSRLLSDRFSAERPKGSFSTLEIQRTEQGDSAMYLCASSPTGKRESYEQYFGPGTRLTVT.

This clone was detected many times. The gene calls are TRBV10-3 and TRBJ1-1, with no clear D. Germline CDR1 reads ENHRY; CDR2 reads SYGVKD. This CDR3 contains 15 residues. V lost 0 bases, J lost 6 bases, and 14 bases lay in between. As DNA, the CDR3 is TGTGCCATCAGTGAGTCTAAAGATGGGTTCTCTGAAGCTTTCTTT. It encodes CAISESKDGFSEAFF.

This sequence joins TRBV27 and TRBJ2-3; D is ambiguous. Germline assignment: CDR1 MNHEY and CDR2 SMNVEV (reference sequence). The CDR3 contains 19 residues. The ends were cut back, 6 bases at V and 0 bases at J, with 25 bases in the middle. CDR3 loop: CASRQRSGRIPTSTDTQYF. The CDR3 bases are TGTGCCAGCAGGCAACGGTCTGGACGCATTCCTACTAGCACAGATACGCAGTATTTT.

The gene calls are TRBV27 and TRBJ2-7, with 9 nucleotides matching TRBD1. This CDR3 spans 15 amino acids. The germline gives CDR1 MNHEY, CDR2 SMNVEV (reference sequence). With 3 bases clipped from V and 6 bases from J, the junction kept 9 bases outside the gene matches. The CDR3 DNA sequence: TGTGCCAGCAGTTTCCGGGACAGGGTCCCTCTCGAGCAGTACTTC. Translating it yields CASSFRDRVPLEQYF.

This chain uses TRBV5-6 with TRBJ2-5; 16 bases fit TRBD2. This CDR3 region has 18 residues. From germline, CDR1 is SGHDT and CDR2 YYEEEE. The V gene end was trimmed by 4 bases and the J gene end by 5 bases; junction bases not matched to a gene: 11. The CDR3 DNA sequence: TGTGCCAGCAGCGCGTCGGGACTAGCGGGAGGGTGGTCCGAGACCCAGTACTTC. It translates to CASSASGLAGGWSETQYF.

This chain connects TRBV7-2 to TRBJ2-7; 12 bases align to TRBD2. Germline trimming cut 2 bases from V and 7 bases from J; bases unmatched to any gene: 6. The CDR3 covers 15 residues. Looked up from germline, CDR1 is SGHTA and CDR2 is FQGNSA. The chain's CDR3 is CASSLSSGRAEEQYF. The CDR3 region has the DNA TGTGCCAGCAGCTTATCTAGCGGGAGGGCCGAAGAGCAGTACTTC.

CDR3 residues: CASSSRTGGEQYF. CDR3 bases: TGTGCCAGCAGTTCTCGGACAGGGGGCGAGCAGTACTTC. The rearrangement joins TRBV6-6 to TRBJ2-7; 10 bases are a match to TRBD1. The V segment lost 4 bases and the J segment 6 bases; nucleotides outside the gene matches: 3. This CDR3 is built from 13 residues. The germline V gene has CDR1 MNHNY and CDR2 SVGAGI (reference sequence).

The J gene is TRBJ1-5, the V gene TRBV29-1, with 7 bases identical to TRBD1. From germline, CDR1 is SQVTM and CDR2 ANQGSEA. The CDR3 consists of 12 residues. After removal of 7 bases from V and 7 bases from J, the junction contained 7 bases not matched to a gene. CDR3 sequence: CSARQGTQPQHF. The CDR3, as DNA: TGCAGCGCAAGACAGGGTACGCAGCCCCAGCATTTT.

This clone turned up a few times. This chain links TRBV29-1 with TRBJ2-6; D gene uncertain. The CDR3 has 13 residues. Trimming took off 7 bases at V and 2 bases at J, with 9 bases between the two ends. Germline CDR1 SQVTM, CDR2 ANQGSEA. This CDR3 is CSARTAGANVLTF. The CDR3 coding sequence is TGCAGCGCCCGGACGGCTGGGGCCAACGTCCTGACTTTC.

The V gene is TRBV27, the J gene TRBJ2-7; either TRBD1 or TRBD2 may fit D (6 bases each). V lost 5 bases to trimming and J lost 1 base, with 18 bases between them. The length of the CDR3 is 16 residues. Germline V gene lookup returns CDR1 MNHEY and CDR2 SMNVEV (reference sequence). This CDR3 reads CASSLRGLAKSYEQYF. CDR3 nucleotides: TGTGCCAGCAGTCTCCGGGGGCTAGCCAAGTCCTACGAGCAGTACTTC.

The chain is built from TRBV28 and TRBJ2-1; 8 bases align to TRBD2. CDR3 length: 13 residues. V was clipped by 7 bases and J by 6 bases; unmatched bases: 5. Looked up from germline, CDR1 is MDHEN and CDR2 is SYDVKM. The CDR3 is CASKLLAVNEQFF. CDR3 bases: TGTGCCAGCAAATTACTAGCGGTCAATGAGCAGTTCTTC.

As DNA, the CDR3 is TGTGCCAGCAGCTTGCGAGTAGCGGGGTACAATGAGCAGTTCTTC. Amino acids: CASSLRVAGYNEQFF. The chain is built from TRBV5-5 and TRBJ2-1, with TRBD2 identical over 8 bases. V shed 1 base and J 4 bases; nucleotides not matched to a gene: 4. The CDR3 is made up of 15 amino acids. The germline CDR1 and CDR2 sequences are SGHKS and YYEKEE (reference sequence).

The chain carries TRBV6-5 and TRBJ2-4, with D perhaps TRBD1 (6 bases). With 0 bases removed from V and 0 bases from J, the gap between germline ends came to 9 bases. This CDR3 has 16 amino acids. CDR1 is MNHEY, CDR2 SVGAGI, per germline. This chain's CDR3 is CASSYSTGLAKNIQYF. The CDR3 nucleotides read TGTGCCAGCAGTTACTCGACAGGCCTAGCCAAAAACATTCAGTACTTC.

The chain carries TRBV5-1 and TRBJ2-5, with D tentatively TRBD1 or TRBD2 (6 bases each). This CDR3 is built from 14 residues. Germline lookup yields CDR1 SGHRS and CDR2 YFSETQ. The germline V and J ends were trimmed by 1 base and 5 bases, with 12 bases remaining between them. This chain's CDR3 is CASSLLGGDETQYF. The CDR3 bases are TGCGCCAGCAGCTTGCTCGGGGGCGATGAGACCCAGTACTTC. The complete variable domain, with remaining parts taken from reference TRBV5-1 and TRBJ2-5, reads KAGVTQTPRYLIKTRGQQVTLSCSPISGHRSVSWYQQTPGQGLQFLFEYFSETQRNKGNFPGRFSGRQFSNSRSEMNVSTLELGDSALYLCASSLLGGDETQYFGPGTRLLVL.